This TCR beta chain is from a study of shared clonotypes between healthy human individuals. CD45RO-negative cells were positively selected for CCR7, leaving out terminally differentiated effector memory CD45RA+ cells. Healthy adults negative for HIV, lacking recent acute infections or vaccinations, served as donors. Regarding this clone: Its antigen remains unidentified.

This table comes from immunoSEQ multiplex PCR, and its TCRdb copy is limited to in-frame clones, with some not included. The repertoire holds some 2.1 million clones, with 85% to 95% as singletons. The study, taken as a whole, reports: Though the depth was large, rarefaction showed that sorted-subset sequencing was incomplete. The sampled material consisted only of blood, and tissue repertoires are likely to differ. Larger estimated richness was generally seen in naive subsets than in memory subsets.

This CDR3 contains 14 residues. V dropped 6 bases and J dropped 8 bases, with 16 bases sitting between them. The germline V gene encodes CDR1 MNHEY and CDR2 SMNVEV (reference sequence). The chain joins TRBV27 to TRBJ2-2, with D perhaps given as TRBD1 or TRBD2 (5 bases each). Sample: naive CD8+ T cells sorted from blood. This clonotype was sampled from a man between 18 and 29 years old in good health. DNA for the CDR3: TGTGCCAGCAGGTGGGACCTCTCGCTGGGGGAGCTGTTTTTT. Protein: CASRWDLSLGELFF.